Presented here are 31 T cell receptor beta chains from one specimen sequenced in a study of shared clonotypes between healthy human individuals. Assay: immunoSEQ multiplex PCR; the TCRdb copy retains only in-frame clones and omits some. Of roughly 2.5 million clones detected, over 85% appear once; the ten largest clones hold around 0.14%. Input material: naive CD4+ T cells sorted from blood. Subset indicated: CD45RA+ positively selected. These receptor sequences come from a man between 18 and 35 years old in good health.

This clone was observed a single time. V gene TRBV6-1 combines with J gene TRBJ2-3; 10 bases are a match to TRBD2. Per germline, CDR1 MNHNS and CDR2 SASEGT. The CDR3 runs 16 residues. V lost 3 bases, J lost 10 bases, and 13 bases stayed unmatched. CDR3 nucleotides: TGTGCCAGCAGTGATACACTAGCGGGGATAGATAATGCGCAGTATTTT. Its protein is CASSDTLAGIDNAQYF.

This chain links TRBV13 with TRBJ1-1; the D is unclear. Germline CDR1 and CDR2: PRHDT and FYEKMQ (reference sequence). The CDR3 is 15 amino acids. With 5 bases removed from V and 2 bases from J, the gap between germline ends came to 15 bases. CDR3 loop: CASSTRTLSNTEAFF. The CDR3 nucleotides are TGTGCCAGCAGCACAAGGACCCTAAGCAACACTGAAGCTTTCTTT. The full variable domain, with the rest looked up from reference TRBV13 and TRBJ1-1, is AAGVIQSPRHLIKEKRETATLKCYPIPRHDTVYWYQQGPGQDPQFLISFYEKMQSDKGSIPDRFSAQQFSDYHSELNMSSLELGDSALYFCASSTRTLSNTEAFFGQGTRLTVV.

This chain joins TRBV13 and TRBJ1-2, with TRBD1 matching over 10 bases. The CDR3 sequence is 15 residues long. Germline V gene lookup returns CDR1 PRHDT and CDR2 FYEKMQ (reference sequence). Trimming took 5 bases from V and 5 from J; bases not matched to a gene: 8. In DNA form, the CDR3 reads TGTGCCAGCAGCGACGGGACAGGGGCTCCATATGGCTACACCTTC. Protein product: CASSDGTGAPYGYTF.

This clone has only one observation. This chain joins TRBV5-1 and TRBJ2-1; 9 nucleotides align to TRBD1. With 0 bases clipped from V and 8 bases from J, the junction kept 3 bases outside the gene matches. The CDR3 runs to 14 residues. Germline V gene sequence: CDR1 SGHRS, CDR2 YFSETQ. CDR3 residues: CASSLDRGPDEQFF. For the CDR3, the DNA is TGCGCCAGCAGCTTGGACAGGGGGCCGGATGAGCAGTTCTTC.

The chain recombines TRBV5-1 with TRBJ2-7, with D hard to call. This CDR3 is 14 amino acids long. CDR1 is SGHRS and CDR2 is YFSETQ in the germline V gene. V lost 6 bases and J 3 bases, leaving 16 bases between the germline ends. The CDR3 sequence is CASMVEPNFYEQYF. CDR3 nucleotide sequence: TGCGCCAGCATGGTGGAACCAAACTTCTACGAGCAGTACTTC.

The genes are TRBV2 and TRBJ1-2; D perhaps matches TRBD1 (5 bases). Germline assignment: CDR1 SNHLY and CDR2 FYNNEI. The CDR3 is 12 residues long. V gave up 3 bases and J gave up 14 bases, with 16 bases separating them. CDR3: CASSDRARDGTF. The DNA for the CDR3 is TGTGCCAGCAGTGACAGGGCCCGGGACGGAACCTTC.

The CDR3 reads CASSLVGLSTGELFF. The DNA of the CDR3 is TGTGCCAGCAGCTTAGTCGGACTGTCCACCGGGGAGCTGTTTTTT. This sequence joins TRBV11-2 and TRBJ2-2; tentative D call: TRBD2 (5 bases). The V gene's germline CDR1 is SGHAT and CDR2 FQNNGV. The CDR3 contains 15 residues. Trimming pared 1 base from V and 4 bases from J, leaving 10 bases between. The full variable domain, its missing parts supplied by reference TRBV11-2 and TRBJ2-2, is EAGVAQSPRYKIIEKRQSVAFWCNPISGHATLYWYQQILGQGPKLLIQFQNNGVVDDSQLPKDRFSAERLKGVDSTLKIQPAKLEDSAVYLCASSLVGLSTGELFFGEGSRLTVL.

As to this clone: Additional DNA sequences in this sample encode the identical CDR3. The V and J genes are TRBV7-9 and TRBJ1-2; D is unresolved. This CDR3 has 12 residues. CDR1 is SEHNR, CDR2 FQNEAQ, per germline (reference sequence). V was trimmed by 1 base and J by 8 bases, leaving 8 bases between them. The CDR3 DNA sequence: TGTGCCAGCAGCTTAGGAGGGAGGGGCTACACCTTC. Protein sequence: CASSLGGRGYTF. Supplemented by reference TRBV7-9 and TRBJ1-2, the full variable domain reads DTGVSQNPRHKITKRGQNVTFRCDPISEHNRLYWYRQTLGQGPEFLTYFQNEAQLEKSRLLSDRFSAERPKGSFSTLEIQRTEQGDSAMYLCASSLGGRGYTFGSGTRLTVV.

The rearrangement joins TRBV6-6 to TRBJ2-5, with 8 bases matching TRBD2. The CDR3 loop spans 16 amino acids. Trimming removed 2 bases from V and 2 bases from J; junction bases left unmatched: 7. Germline V lookup: CDR1 MNHNY, CDR2 SVGAGI (reference sequence). CDR3: CASSYGYGGEQETQYF. Here the CDR3 DNA reads TGTGCCAGCAGTTACGGGTACGGGGGGGAACAAGAGACCCAGTACTTC.

Comment on this clone: In the same sample, other DNA sequences code for this CDR3. The genes are TRBV6-5 and TRBJ1-6, with TRBD1 matching 10 bases. The V segment lost 8 bases and the J segment 7 bases; nucleotides outside the gene matches: 2. The CDR3 spans 13 residues. Per the germline V gene, CDR1 is MNHEY and CDR2 is SVGAGI. CDR3 DNA sequence: TGTGCCAGCCGGGACAGGGGAAATTCACCCCTCCACTTT. This codes for CASRDRGNSPLHF.

This chain connects TRBV9 to TRBJ2-1; TRBD2 matches at 7 bases. The germline V gene encodes CDR1 SGDLS and CDR2 YYNGEE. V shed 3 bases and J 5 bases; nucleotides not matched to a gene: 8. CDR3 size: 15 residues. Here the CDR3 DNA reads TGTGCCAGCAGCGAACTATCCGGGACTAACAATGAGCAGTTCTTC. Its protein is CASSELSGTNNEQFF.

The gene calls are TRBV4-1 and TRBJ2-5, with 7 bases lining up with TRBD2. Germline V CDR1 and CDR2: MGHRA, YSYEKL. V shed 5 bases, J shed 4 bases, and the junction held 7 bases outside the gene matches. The CDR3 loop spans 14 amino acids. The CDR3 sequence is CASSGLEWPETQYF. Here the CDR3 DNA reads TGCGCCAGCAGCGGACTAGAGTGGCCAGAGACCCAGTACTTC.

This sequence joins TRBV18 and TRBJ2-5; no clear D gene. Trimming took off 2 bases at V and 1 base at J, with 14 bases between the two ends. The CDR3 is 16 residues long. Germline V gene data show CDR1 as KGHSH and CDR2 as LQKENI. The CDR3 reads CASSPYQARSQETQYF. The CDR3 DNA is TGTGCCAGCTCACCATACCAGGCCCGCTCCCAAGAGACCCAGTACTTC.

This clone was counted a single time. The genes are TRBV7-2 and TRBJ1-6; D remains unclear. CDR3 length: 13 residues. V dropped 5 bases and J dropped 9 bases, with 11 bases sitting between them. Germline V gives CDR1 SGHTA, CDR2 FQGNSA. The CDR3 here is CASSTRHSSPLHF. CDR3 sequence (DNA): TGTGCCAGCAGCACAAGACACAGTTCACCCCTCCACTTT.

The CDR3 loop reads CASSYSGGSYNEQFF. Here the CDR3 DNA reads TGTGCCAGCAGCTATAGCGGAGGCTCCTACAATGAGCAGTTCTTC. The J gene is TRBJ2-1, the V gene TRBV7-6, with D tentatively TRBD2 (6 bases). CDR1 is SGHVS and CDR2 is FNYEAQ in the germline V gene. Deletions cut 4 bases from V and 0 bases from J, with 10 bases between. The CDR3 has 15 amino acids.

The rearrangement joins TRBV2 to TRBJ2-3; D unresolved. The CDR3 runs 14 residues. Looked up from germline, CDR1 is SNHLY and CDR2 is FYNNEI. V shed 8 bases and J shed 0 bases, with 12 bases lying between them. CDR3 protein: CASGLPGSTDTQYF. For the CDR3, the DNA is TGTGCCAGCGGTCTCCCGGGTAGCACAGATACGCAGTATTTT. The variable domain in full, completed from reference TRBV2 and TRBJ2-3, reads EPEVTQTPSHQVTQMGQEVILRCVPISNHLYFYWYRQILGQKVEFLVSFYNNEISEKSEIFDDQFSVERPDGSNFTLKIRSTKLEDSAMYFCASGLPGSTDTQYFGPGTRLTVL.

This clone appeared a single time. The chain employs TRBV10-2 and TRBJ2-5, with unresolved D. With 4 bases removed from V and 2 bases from J, the gap between germline ends came to 11 bases. Germline V CDR1 and CDR2: WSHSY, SAAADI. The CDR3 is 14 amino acids. Here the CDR3 reads CASSVTRNQETQYF. CDR3 nucleotide sequence: TGCGCCAGCAGTGTGACCCGAAATCAAGAGACCCAGTACTTC.

Notes on this clone: Within the sample, other DNA sequences also encode this same CDR3. The chain combines TRBV5-1 with TRBJ1-2, with 7 bases lining up with TRBD1. V shed 0 bases and J 2 bases; nucleotides not matched to a gene: 4. Per germline, CDR1 SGHRS and CDR2 YFSETQ. The length of the CDR3 is 15 residues. The CDR3: CASSLGGTANYGYTF. Written as DNA, the CDR3 is TGCGCCAGCAGCTTGGGGGGGACAGCCAACTATGGCTACACCTTC.

The chain links TRBV2 to TRBJ2-7; TRBD1 might be the D (5 bases). Germline CDR1 and CDR2: SNHLY and FYNNEI. Trimming removed 6 bases from V and 2 bases from J, with 11 bases in between. The CDR3 loop spans 13 amino acids. This CDR3 reads CASSKGLTYEQYF. In DNA, the CDR3 is TGTGCCAGCAGCAAGGGGCTTACCTACGAGCAGTACTTC.

This chain links TRBV7-6 with TRBJ1-1; D may be TRBD1 (5 bases). This CDR3 has 15 residues. The V end was cut by 0 bases, the J end by 1 base, with 9 bases between. From germline, CDR1 is SGHVS and CDR2 FNYEAQ. The CDR3 region is CASSLAGGKNTEAFF. The CDR3, as DNA: TGTGCCAGCAGCTTAGCGGGGGGGAAGAACACTGAAGCTTTCTTT.

Comments on this clone: Other DNA sequences in this specimen translate into the identical CDR3. The chain is built from TRBV10-3 and TRBJ2-5; D unresolved. Germline V CDR1 and CDR2: ENHRY, SYGVKD. The ends were cut back, 4 bases at V and 4 bases at J, with 4 bases in the middle. CDR3 length equals 11 residues. This CDR3 reads CAISVGETQYF. CDR3 DNA sequence: TGTGCCATCAGTGTTGGAGAGACCCAGTACTTC.

Of note for this clone: Other DNA sequences of this sample code for an identical CDR3. The chain has TRBV27 and TRBJ2-7; possible D gene TRBD2, 5 bases. V was cut by 5 bases and J by 0 bases, with 8 bases left in between. Germline CDR1 reads MNHEY; CDR2 reads SMNVEV (reference sequence). The CDR3 sequence is 13 residues long. CDR3 nucleotides: TGTGCCAGCAGTAGCCGGGACTCCTACGAGCAGTACTTC. It specifies CASSSRDSYEQYF.

This clone was observed a single time. The rearrangement uses TRBV27 and TRBJ2-1; 8 nucleotides line up with TRBD2. With 6 bases clipped from V and 2 bases from J, the junction kept 6 bases outside the gene matches. CDR1 and CDR2 from the germline V gene are MNHEY and SMNVEV (reference sequence). The CDR3 length is 15 residues. The CDR3 nucleotides are TGTGCCAGCAGGATTAGCGGGGCCGCCTACAATGAGCAGTTCTTC. This translates into CASRISGAAYNEQFF.

The chain joins TRBV5-4 to TRBJ1-1; D might be TRBD1 (5 bases). The CDR3 is 14 residues long. The germline V and J ends were trimmed by 4 bases and 1 base, with 11 bases remaining between them. Germline assignment: CDR1 SGHNT and CDR2 YYREEE (reference sequence). CDR3 amino acids: CASSIGTANTEAFF. The CDR3, as DNA: TGTGCCAGCAGCATAGGGACGGCGAACACTGAAGCTTTCTTT.

Points on this clone: This sample includes further DNA sequences coding for the same CDR3. This rearrangement joins TRBV6-5 to TRBJ1-4; perhaps TRBD1 as D (5 bases). Germline V gene lookup returns CDR1 MNHEY and CDR2 SVGAGI. Trimming left V 2 bases short and J 0 bases short, with 7 bases between. The CDR3 runs 15 residues. The DNA for the CDR3 is TGTGCCAGCAGTTACCAGGGATCAACTAATGAAAAACTGTTTTTT. This sequence encodes CASSYQGSTNEKLFF.

The chain has TRBV18 and TRBJ2-2, with D perhaps matching TRBD2 (6 bases). The V gene's germline CDR1 is KGHSH and CDR2 LQKENI. This CDR3 is built from 15 residues. With 4 bases removed from V and 6 bases from J, the gap between germline ends came to 15 bases. CDR3 in DNA: TGTGCCAGCTCACTTTTCTCGGGAGACCCCGGGGAGCTGTTTTTT. Translating gives CASSLFSGDPGELFF.

The CDR3 DNA is TGTGCCAGCAGTTTCTCGACCCTATTAGGGCTCAATGAGCAGTTCTTC. This encodes CASSFSTLLGLNEQFF. The chain combines TRBV28 with TRBJ2-1; D is unresolved. The CDR3 runs to 16 residues. Trimming shortened V by 3 bases and J by 6 bases, and 18 bases separated the two germline ends. Germline assignment: CDR1 MDHEN and CDR2 SYDVKM.

V usage is TRBV10-1 and J usage is TRBJ2-5, with 9 positions matching TRBD1. Unmatched junction bases numbered 1, after V lost 6 bases and J lost 5 bases. CDR1 WNHNN and CDR2 SYGVQD come from the germline V gene (reference sequence). This CDR3 has 12 amino acids. CDR3 residues: CASSGQGETQYF. In DNA form, the CDR3 reads TGCGCCAGCAGCGGACAGGGGGAGACCCAGTACTTC.

V and J are TRBV9 and TRBJ2-1; 11 bases align to TRBD2. With 3 bases clipped from V and 7 bases from J, the junction kept 6 bases outside the gene matches. The V gene's germline CDR1 is SGDLS and CDR2 YYNGEE. The CDR3 is made up of 15 amino acids. The CDR3 DNA follows: TGTGCCAGCAGCGCCCTAGCGGGAGGTTGGAATGAGCAGTTCTTC. Translated: CASSALAGGWNEQFF.

The CDR3 coding sequence is TGTGCCTGGAGGGAACAGGGGATATCAAAGAGTGGCTATGGCTACACCTTC. Protein product: CAWREQGISKSGYGYTF. The chain employs TRBV30 and TRBJ1-2; TRBD1 matches 7 bases. Germline CDR1 reads GTSNPN; CDR2 reads SVGIG (reference sequence). Germline trimming cut 3 bases from V and 4 bases from J; bases unmatched to any gene: 17. The CDR3 spans 17 residues.

J is TRBJ1-2 and V is TRBV25-1; tentative D call: TRBD1 (5 bases). The CDR3 is made up of 13 amino acids. Germline loops: CDR1 MGHDK, CDR2 SYGVNS. V shed 8 bases and J shed 7 bases, with 17 bases lying between them. The CDR3 here is CASRDNPTAGYTF. The CDR3 nucleotides are TGTGCCAGCCGAGACAACCCGACAGCTGGCTACACCTTC.